One sample yielded the 30 T cell receptor beta chains listed below, sequenced in a study of patients and donors after allogeneic stem cell transplantation. MiXCR, run by TCRdb on the RT-PCR reads, gives a single entry per CDR3 protein. The repertoire holds about 960,000 distinct CDR3 sequences, with roughly 17% as singletons. The sequenced sample consisted of blood, either unsorted or a sorted T cell fraction (not recorded which). Source of these receptors: a human donor who was either an allogeneic HSCT recipient or a stem cell or donor lymphocyte infusion donor (not recorded which). It is not recorded whose cells these are; they may come from a transplant donor.

J is TRBJ2-7 and V is TRBV11-2; no clear D gene. This CDR3 spans 14 amino acids. The V end lost 1 base, the J end lost 4 bases, and 11 bases lay between the germline ends. Germline V gene lookup returns CDR1 SGHAT and CDR2 FQNNGV. The CDR3 here is CASSLVSLVYEQYF. CDR3 DNA sequence: TGTGCCAGCAGCTTAGTCTCGCTCGTTTACGAGCAGTACTTC. The entire variable domain, with the rest obtained from reference TRBV11-2 and TRBJ2-7, is as follows: EAGVAQSPRYKIIEKRQSVAFWCNPISGHATLYWYQQILGQGPKLLIQFQNNGVVDDSQLPKDRFSAERLKGVDSTLKIQPAKLEDSAVYLCASSLVSLVYEQYFGPGTRLTVT.

This rearrangement joins TRBV5-1 to TRBJ2-5, with TRBD1 as a possible D gene (5 bases). Germline CDR1 and CDR2: SGHRS and YFSETQ. This CDR3 region has 14 residues. V was shortened by 4 bases and J by 5 bases, with 15 bases between the two germline ends. The CDR3 reads CASSADSLGETQYF. As DNA, the CDR3 is TGCGCCAGCAGCGCCGACAGCCTGGGGGAGACCCAGTACTTC.

The sample holds a few counts of this clonotype. The genes are TRBV20-1 and TRBJ1-5, with a weak D call TRBD1 (5 bases). CDR3 size: 15 residues. CDR1 and CDR2 from the germline V gene are DFQATT and SNEGSKA (reference sequence). V lost 2 bases and J lost 0, with 11 bases in between. CDR3 bases: TGCAGTGCTAGAAGGTGGGGGGATAGCAATCAGCCCCAGCATTTT. Translation gives CSARRWGDSNQPQHF.

This clonotype was observed a few times. This chain joins TRBV20-1 and TRBJ2-5; D perhaps matches TRBD2 (6 bases). Deletions cut 6 bases from V and 1 base from J, with 12 bases between. The CDR3 runs 13 residues. Per germline, CDR1 DFQATT and CDR2 SNEGSKA (reference sequence). CDR3 bases: TGCAGTGCCCAGACTAGTACCCAAGAGACCCAGTACTTC. Encoded protein: CSAQTSTQETQYF.

Ten or more counts support this clonotype. This rearrangement joins TRBV12-3 or TRBV12-4 to TRBJ1-1, with D possibly matching TRBD1 (6 bases). The V gene lost 10 bases and the J gene lost 0 bases, with 9 bases spanning the gap. This CDR3 contains 12 residues. CDR3 in amino acids: CAIRTVNTEAFF. The CDR3 nucleotides are TGTGCCATCCGGACAGTGAACACTGAAGCTTTCTTT.

The chain recombines TRBV2 with TRBJ2-6; tentative D call: TRBD1 (5 bases). Germline assignment: CDR1 SNHLY and CDR2 FYNNEI. The CDR3 loop spans 13 amino acids. Trimming pared 7 bases from V and 8 bases from J, leaving 12 bases between. CDR3 sequence reads: CASIPAGTNVLTF. The DNA for the CDR3 is TGTGCCAGCATTCCGGCAGGGACCAACGTCCTGACTTTC.

The V gene is TRBV4-1, the J gene TRBJ2-3, with D tentatively TRBD2 (6 bases). The CDR3 totals 16 residues. V was cut by 1 base and J by 0 bases, with 11 bases left in between. Germline V lookup: CDR1 MGHRA, CDR2 YSYEKL. The CDR3 sequence: CASSQVGGPSTDTQYF. The CDR3, as DNA: TGCGCCAGCAGCCAAGTAGGAGGGCCCAGCACAGATACGCAGTATTTT.

The sample holds a few counts of this clonotype. The rearrangement joins TRBV5-1 to TRBJ2-1, with 13 nucleotides matching TRBD2. This CDR3 spans 16 amino acids. From germline, CDR1 is SGHRS and CDR2 YFSETQ. Trimming at V came to 2 bases and at J to 7 bases, leaving 6 bases not matched to a gene. CDR3 coding DNA: TGCGCCAGCAGCTTAGGACTAGCGGGAGCATGGAATGAGCAGTTCTTC. This gives the protein CASSLGLAGAWNEQFF. The entire variable domain, with the rest obtained from reference TRBV5-1 and TRBJ2-1, is as follows: KAGVTQTPRYLIKTRGQQVTLSCSPISGHRSVSWYQQTPGQGLQFLFEYFSETQRNKGNFPGRFSGRQFSNSRSEMNVSTLELGDSALYLCASSLGLAGAWNEQFFGPGTRLTVL.

This clonotype showed up just a few times. This chain links TRBV5-1 with TRBJ2-3, with 11 bases identical to TRBD2. CDR1 is SGHRS and CDR2 is YFSETQ in the germline V gene. After removal of 4 bases from V and 3 bases from J, the junction contained 4 bases not matched to a gene. The CDR3 loop spans 15 amino acids. The CDR3 region is CASSGGLAETDTQYF. The CDR3 DNA follows: TGCGCCAGCAGCGGGGGACTAGCGGAAACAGATACGCAGTATTTT.

The gene calls are TRBV6-1 and TRBJ2-2; 11 bases agree with TRBD1. CDR1 and CDR2 (germline): MNHNS, SASEGT. V lost 8 bases and J lost 8; bases outside the gene matches: 13. CDR3 size: 16 residues. The CDR3 here is CASGDGQGAYLGELFF. The CDR3 coding sequence is TGTGCCAGCGGGGATGGACAGGGGGCATACCTAGGGGAGCTGTTTTTT.

This rearrangement joins TRBV7-9 to TRBJ2-7; 11 bases match TRBD1. The J segment lost 0 bases and the V segment lost 5 bases, leaving 6 bases of the junction unmatched. This CDR3 region has 16 residues. CDR1 and CDR2 from the germline V gene are SEHNR and FQNEAQ (reference sequence). In DNA, the CDR3 is TGTGCCAGCAGCCCTATTGGGACAGGGGGCTCCTACGAGCAGTACTTC. It translates to CASSPIGTGGSYEQYF.

The chain carries TRBV6-1 and TRBJ1-2; 11 bases agree with TRBD1. Unmatched junction bases numbered 3, after V lost 7 bases and J lost 5 bases. This CDR3 has 13 residues. Germline V CDR1 and CDR2: MNHNS, SASEGT. CDR3 in DNA: TGTGCCAGCATAGGGACAGGGGGATATGGCTACACCTTC. Amino acid sequence: CASIGTGGYGYTF.

V gene TRBV5-1 combines with J gene TRBJ1-5; D is possibly TRBD1 (5 bases). Per the germline V gene, CDR1 is SGHRS and CDR2 is YFSETQ. The V end was cut by 4 bases, the J end by 4 bases, with 15 bases between. The CDR3 runs 15 residues. The CDR3 spells CASSEQGIGNQPQHF. For the CDR3, the DNA is TGCGCCAGCAGCGAGCAGGGAATCGGTAATCAGCCCCAGCATTTT.

The chain is built from TRBV29-1 and TRBJ1-1, with no clear D. Germline loops: CDR1 SQVTM, CDR2 ANQGSEA. The CDR3 is 13 residues long. Trimming stripped 2 bases from V and 7 bases from J, with 14 bases between. Written as DNA, the CDR3 is TGCAGCGTTGAACGGGCCTCCGCGGTTGAAGCTTTCTTT. The encoded protein is CSVERASAVEAFF.

This chain uses TRBV9 with TRBJ1-2; D is undetermined. In germline, CDR1 is SGDLS, CDR2 YYNGEE. This CDR3 comprises 12 residues. Trimming took 1 base from V and 7 from J, leaving 8 bases between them. The CDR3 region has the DNA TGTGCCAGCAGCGTAATAAGGAGTGGCTACACCTTC. Translation gives CASSVIRSGYTF.

The rearrangement links TRBV24-1 to TRBJ1-1; unclear D gene. The CDR3 is made up of 16 amino acids. Germline loops: CDR1 KGHDR, CDR2 SFDVKD. Trimming cost V 3 bases and J 3 bases, with 16 bases left between them. The CDR3 protein is CATSDNGVSADTEAFF. DNA of the CDR3: TGTGCCACCAGTGATAATGGGGTGTCCGCAGACACTGAAGCTTTCTTT.

The chain links TRBV12-3 or TRBV12-4 to TRBJ2-1, with 7 bases that match TRBD2. J lost 8 bases, V lost 7 bases, and 8 bases had no gene match. The CDR3 is 13 amino acids. This CDR3 reads CASTRDYVDEQFF. The CDR3 DNA reads TGTGCCAGCACCCGGGACTACGTCGATGAGCAGTTCTTC.

This clonotype was recorded a few times. V gene TRBV6-5 combines with J gene TRBJ2-3, with D perhaps matching TRBD2 (5 bases). The CDR3 runs 16 residues. The germline gives CDR1 MNHEY, CDR2 SVGAGI. Between the trimmed V and J ends, which lost 0 bases and 2 bases, there was a span of 12 bases. The CDR3 sequence: CASSYSIGEPTDTQYF. Here the CDR3 DNA reads TGTGCCAGCAGTTACTCGATCGGGGAACCCACAGATACGCAGTATTTT.

CDR3 in amino acids: CASSYDRAEGEQFF. The DNA for the CDR3 is TGTGCCAGCAGTTATGACAGGGCAGAGGGTGAGCAGTTCTTC. The chain combines TRBV6-2 or TRBV6-3 with TRBJ2-1; 7 bases are a match to TRBD1. The germline gives CDR1 MNHEY, CDR2 SVGEGT. With 3 bases clipped from V and 9 bases from J, the junction kept 8 bases outside the gene matches. The CDR3 spans 14 residues.

This clonotype showed up just a few times. This rearrangement joins TRBV7-9 to TRBJ2-1, with unresolved D. Trimming stripped 1 base from V and 0 bases from J, with 7 bases between. Per the germline V gene, CDR1 is SEHNR and CDR2 is FQNEAQ (reference sequence). The CDR3 consists of 15 residues. The DNA for the CDR3 is TGTGCCAGCAGCTTAGGCGAGAACTCCTACAATGAGCAGTTCTTC. This translates into CASSLGENSYNEQFF.

This clonotype was counted a few times. Here the CDR3 DNA reads TGTGCCAGCAGACCGACGGGGCCTGGGGCCAACGTCCTGACTTTC. It yields the protein CASRPTGPGANVLTF. The chain is built from TRBV12-3 or TRBV12-4 and TRBJ2-6; D could derive from TRBD1 or TRBD2 (5 bases each). V shed 6 bases and J shed 2 bases, with 11 bases lying between them. The CDR3 contains 15 residues.

V gene TRBV7-6 combines with J gene TRBJ2-3; 10 nucleotides align to TRBD2. Trimming removed 5 bases from V and 2 bases from J; junction bases left unmatched: 7. The CDR3 runs to 16 residues. Germline values: CDR1 SGHVS, CDR2 FNYEAQ. CDR3: CASSRLLAGDTDTQYF. As DNA, the CDR3 is TGTGCCAGCAGCCGTCTCCTAGCGGGGGACACAGATACGCAGTATTTT.

This clonotype has only a few counts. The genes are TRBV25-1 and TRBJ2-5, with a tentative D call TRBD2 (6 bases). Germline CDR1 MGHDK, CDR2 SYGVNS. This CDR3 region has 13 residues. V lost 10 bases and J 5 bases, leaving 17 bases between the germline ends. The CDR3 loop reads CATGSGGTETQYF. The CDR3 DNA reads as TGTGCCACCGGGAGTGGGGGGACGGAGACCCAGTACTTC.

This clonotype has a handful of counts. DNA for the CDR3: TGTGCCAGCAGACAAAGGGCCGGGGGTCGGGAGCTGTTTTTT. Translating it yields CASRQRAGGRELFF. This sequence joins TRBV6-2 or TRBV6-3 and TRBJ2-2, with D possibly being TRBD2 (6 bases). V lost 6 bases and J 9 bases, leaving 17 bases between the germline ends. The CDR3 length is 14 residues. Germline-derived CDR1 and CDR2 are MNHEY and SVGEGT.

For the CDR3, the DNA is TGCGCCAGCAGCCAAGAAGGCAGCGTCACGGATACGCAGTATTTT. It codes for CASSQEGSVTDTQYF. The rearrangement joins TRBV4-1 to TRBJ2-3; D ambiguous. The V gene's germline CDR1 is MGHRA and CDR2 YSYEKL. The CDR3 has 15 amino acids. Trimming left V 0 bases short and J 6 bases short, with 13 bases between.

This clonotype was seen more than once but under ten times. The chain links TRBV9 to TRBJ1-1; D unclear. Trimming left V 2 bases short and J 1 base short, with 6 bases between. This CDR3 spans 13 amino acids. CDR1 is SGDLS, CDR2 YYNGEE, per germline. CDR3 loop: CASSVERNTEAFF. The DNA for the CDR3 is TGTGCCAGCAGCGTCGAAAGGAACACTGAAGCTTTCTTT.

This clonotype appeared a few times. The rearrangement joins TRBV4-1 to TRBJ2-5, with no clear D. The V end lost 0 bases, the J end lost 1 base, and 12 bases lay between the germline ends. Germline V CDR1 and CDR2: MGHRA, YSYEKL. The CDR3 has 16 residues. The DNA for the CDR3 is TGCGCCAGCAGCCAAGAAATAACCCAGCCCCAAGAGACCCAGTACTTC. Protein product: CASSQEITQPQETQYF.

This clonotype was detected ten times or more. The chain links TRBV10-3 to TRBJ1-5; 9 bases are a match to TRBD1. The V gene end was trimmed by 2 bases and the J gene end by 7 bases; junction bases not matched to a gene: 6. This CDR3 comprises 15 residues. Germline V gene data show CDR1 as ENHRY and CDR2 as SYGVKD. DNA of the CDR3: TGTGCCATCAGTGAGGGGGGACAGGGAGGACAGCCCCAGCATTTT. This encodes CAISEGGQGGQPQHF.

This rearrangement joins TRBV20-1 to TRBJ2-2; the D call may be TRBD1 or TRBD2 (5 bases each). The CDR3 runs 13 residues. Germline V gene data show CDR1 as DFQATT and CDR2 as SNEGSKA (reference sequence). V shed 3 bases and J shed 7 bases, with 12 bases lying between them. CDR3 bases: TGCAGTGCTAGTGAGGGGTTTCTCGGGGAGCTGTTTTTT. Translation gives CSASEGFLGELFF.

J is TRBJ1-2 and V is TRBV10-3, with 9 bases fitting TRBD1. Germline CDR1 is ENHRY and CDR2 is SYGVKD. The CDR3 is made up of 16 amino acids. Trimming cost V 3 bases and J 4 bases; bases outside gene matches: 9. The CDR3 here is CAISDPGQGLFYGYTF. In DNA form, the CDR3 reads TGTGCCATCAGTGACCCGGGACAGGGTCTCTTCTATGGCTACACCTTC.